This T cell receptor beta chain originates from a study of Ad26.COV2.S vaccination and SARS-CoV-2 variants. Looking at the study overall: The study gave Ad26.COV2.S intramuscularly, once or twice 56 days apart.

Study-level points and caveats: Reported post-vaccination CD8+ and CD4+ T cell responses to spike showed substantial breadth.

Treatment meaning: 19 received Ad26.COV2.S at low or high dose, single or two shots; roughly 5 received placebo; per-sample allocation not given. Specimens were obtained on day 63 following the first vaccine or placebo injection. An Ad26 vector expressing Wuhan-strain SARS-CoV-2 spike served as the vaccine. Germline values: CDR1 SGHAT, CDR2 FQNNGV. Trimming cost V 4 bases and J 5 bases, with 11 bases left between them. The CDR3 extends over 13 amino acids. Clones were read by immunoSEQ multiplex PCR, and TCRdb kept only the in-frame ones, dropping some. This sample has about 350,000 clones; roughly 81% occur once, and the top ten carry roughly 3.1%. Details on this clone: Its antigen is undetermined.

The chain is built from TRBV11-2 and TRBJ1-2; weak D call: TRBD1 (6 bases). The sample here was peripheral blood, taken in a trial of Ad26.COV2.S vaccine versus placebo. This sequence originates from a person aged 18-65 years who received the Ad26.COV2.S COVID-19 vaccine or a placebo. As DNA, the CDR3 is TGTGCCAGCAGCTCTCGGACAGTATATGGCTACACCTTC. It translates to CASSSRTVYGYTF.